The source of this T cell receptor (beta chain) is a study of blood T cell repertoires in COVID-19. Profiled with immunoSEQ multiplex PCR; TCRdb holds only in-frame clones, not every one. The sample records roughly 250,000 clones, 80% to 85% being singletons. V shed 4 bases, J shed 5 bases, and the junction held 12 bases outside the gene matches. The V gene's germline CDR1 is KGHSH and CDR2 LQKENI. The CDR3 is 16 residues long. The sequence came from a person between 65 and 79 years old with COVID-19, enrolled during active disease. The sequenced sample was peripheral blood. V usage is TRBV18 and J usage is TRBJ1-1; 8 bases map to TRBD1. For the CDR3, the DNA is TGTGCCAGCTCACGGCAACCAGGGGGCTTAGAGACTGAAGCTTTCTTT. Protein: CASSRQPGGLETEAFF.